Listed below are T cell receptor beta chains from one sample, sequenced in a study of T-cell reconstitution after alpha-beta-depleted transplantation in children. TCRdb used MiXCR to reprocess the PCR reads, holding one entry per CDR3 protein. The table shows 260,000 or so distinct CDR3 sequences, with approximately 12% occurring only once. Material: PBMCs from the stem cell graft donor, obtained from the stem cell graft. These receptor sequences come from a human donor who donated a stem cell graft to a child with acute lymphoblastic leukemia. The CDR3 runs from the conserved cysteine through the conserved F or W. The D gene is left open where the match is weak. A row's size may be missing; if present it is once, few, many or a size class.

j_call cdr3_length d_call v_call clone_size cdr3_aa cdr3_nt
TRBJ1-1 14 NA TRBV19 many CASKYREMNTEAFF TGTGCCAGTAAATACAGGGAAATGAACACTGAAGCTTTCTTT
TRBJ2-5 14 TRBD2 TRBV29-1 many CSVERAGAEETQYF TGCAGCGTTGAGCGAGCGGGAGCAGAAGAGACCCAGTACTTC
TRBJ2-2 17 TRBD1 TRBV4-3 NA CASSQIIQGADTGELFF TGCGCCAGCAGCCAAATTATACAGGGGGCTGATACCGGGGAGCTGTTTTTT
TRBJ1-2 17 TRBD1 TRBV20-1 NA CSARDRGTGTLFGGYTF TGCAGTGCTAGAGACCGCGGGACAGGGACGCTCTTCGGTGGCTACACCTTC
TRBJ2-1 15 NA TRBV19 many CASSIFTSRNNEQFF TGTGCCAGTAGTATTTTCACTAGCCGGAACAATGAGCAGTTCTTC
TRBJ2-5 14 TRBD2 TRBV6-5 many CASSWGGNQETQYF TGTGCCAGCAGTTGGGGGGGAAACCAAGAGACCCAGTACTTC
TRBJ2-1 16 TRBD2 TRBV6-5 many CASRGLAASSYNEQFF TGTGCCAGCAGGGGACTAGCGGCTAGCTCCTACAATGAGCAGTTCTTC
TRBJ2-7 18 TRBD2 TRBV11-1 many CASSYSSGTSGNAYEQYF TGTGCCAGCAGCTATAGCTCCGGGACTAGCGGGAATGCCTACGAGCAGTACTTC
TRBJ1-2 15 TRBD1 TRBV5-1 many CASSLKGQGGYGYTF TGCGCCAGCAGCTTGAAGGGACAGGGGGGCTATGGCTACACCTTC
TRBJ2-2 16 TRBD1 TRBV12-3/TRBV12-4 many CASRRLRDRRRPGLFF TGTGCCAGCAGGCGGCTCCGGGACAGACGGCGGCCGGGGCTGTTTTTT
TRBJ1-3 14 NA TRBV9 many CASSAGGGGNTIYF TGTGCCAGCAGCGCCGGGGGGGGTGGAAACACCATATATTTT
TRBJ1-6 15 NA TRBV28 many CASSQLTAYNSPLHF TGTGCCAGCAGTCAATTGACAGCCTATAATTCACCCCTCCACTTT
TRBJ2-5 12 NA TRBV20-1 NA CSAILTGETQYF TGCAGTGCCATCCTAACGGGCGAGACCCAGTACTTC
TRBJ2-1 10 TRBD2 TRBV29-1 many CSVNSGPDFF TGCAGCGTAAATAGCGGGCCGGATTTCTTC
TRBJ2-7 14 NA TRBV5-1 NA CASSLRRTAYEQYF TGCGCCAGCAGCTTGCGCCGGACGGCCTACGAGCAGTACTTC
TRBJ2-2 14 NA TRBV20-1 NA CSARVGGDIGELFF TGCAGTGCTAGAGTCGGGGGAGATATCGGGGAGCTGTTTTTT
TRBJ1-1 15 NA TRBV1 NA CTSSHTHRRGTEAFF TGCACCAGCAGCCACACCCACCGGAGGGGCACTGAAGCTTTCTTT